The next 30 T cell receptor beta chains were all read from a single sample in a study of T-cell reconstitution after alpha-beta-depleted transplantation in children. TCRbeta library construction was performed incorporating unique molecular identifiers. TCRdb called the PCR reads again in MiXCR, with one record for every CDR3 protein. The sample has roughly 190,000 distinct CDR3 sequences, roughly 15% seen once. The sequencing used PBMCs from the stem cell graft donor, collected from the stem cell graft. These receptors were taken from a human donor who donated a stem cell graft to a child with acute lymphoblastic leukemia.

This clonotype was counted ten times or more. The rearrangement uses TRBV25-1 and TRBJ2-7; D unresolved. This CDR3 has 11 residues. Trimming stripped 3 bases from V and 3 bases from J, with 3 bases between. Germline V gene sequence: CDR1 MGHDK, CDR2 SYGVNS. The CDR3 loop is CASSDHYEQYF. The CDR3 DNA reads as TGTGCCAGCAGTGACCACTACGAGCAGTACTTC.

This clonotype has a handful of counts. This chain uses TRBV29-1 with TRBJ1-2; no clear D. Germline values: CDR1 SQVTM, CDR2 ANQGSEA. V lost 4 bases and J lost 1, with 10 bases in between. CDR3 size: 13 residues. CDR3 region: CSVGPRGNYGYTF. The CDR3 DNA follows: TGCAGCGTTGGCCCCCGGGGTAACTATGGCTACACCTTC.

This clonotype was observed a few times. The rearrangement uses TRBV28 and TRBJ2-1; 8 bases are shared with TRBD1. There are 14 residues in the CDR3. In germline, CDR1 is MDHEN, CDR2 SYDVKM. Trimming at V came to 9 bases and at J to 3 bases, leaving 7 bases not matched to a gene. The CDR3 reads CASNAGQDYNEQFF. Here the CDR3 DNA reads TGTGCCAGTAACGCGGGACAGGACTACAATGAGCAGTTCTTC.

This clonotype has just one count. This sequence joins TRBV7-8 and TRBJ2-1; 7 bases are shared with TRBD2. CDR1 is SGHVS, CDR2 FQNEAQ, per germline. V trimming: 3 bases; J trimming: 0 bases; junction bases outside the gene matches: 8. The CDR3 totals 17 residues. This CDR3 is CASSFDPGLGSYNEQFF. In DNA, the CDR3 is TGTGCCAGCAGCTTCGACCCCGGACTAGGCTCCTACAATGAGCAGTTCTTC.

This clonotype was recorded at least ten times. The rearrangement uses TRBV28 and TRBJ2-7; 11 bases agree with TRBD2. The CDR3 runs to 16 residues. Losses at the gene ends were 0 bases for V and 2 bases for J; bases not matched to a gene: 3. Germline lookup yields CDR1 MDHEN and CDR2 SYDVKM. Here the CDR3 reads CASSLWASGRPYEQYF. The DNA for the CDR3 is TGTGCCAGCAGTTTATGGGCTAGCGGGAGGCCCTACGAGCAGTACTTC.

This clonotype was detected only a few times. The genes are TRBV9 and TRBJ2-1, with TRBD2 matching over 9 bases. Germline trimming cut 0 bases from V and 5 bases from J; bases unmatched to any gene: 9. This CDR3 spans 17 amino acids. Germline V gene sequence: CDR1 SGDLS, CDR2 YYNGEE. CDR3 nucleotides: TGTGCCAGCAGCGTAGCGGTTGGACTAGCGAGAAACAATGAGCAGTTCTTC. It encodes CASSVAVGLARNNEQFF.

This clonotype was seen many times. CDR3 coding DNA: TGTGCCAGCAGTTCCCTAGGAGGGGCGGGGCAGCAGTTCTTC. Protein sequence: CASSSLGGAGQQFF. The rearrangement links TRBV6-5 to TRBJ2-1, with TRBD2 as a possible D gene (6 bases). V shed 4 bases and J shed 11 bases, with 18 bases lying between them. Looked up from germline, CDR1 is MNHEY and CDR2 is SVGAGI. This CDR3 region has 14 residues.

There are many counts of this clonotype. The rearrangement links TRBV5-8 to TRBJ2-1; 8 bases are shared with TRBD2. J was trimmed by 7 bases and V by 4 bases; bases with no gene match: 10. The CDR3 extends over 15 amino acids. Germline V gene lookup returns CDR1 SGHTS and CDR2 YDEGEE. This chain's CDR3 is CASSRRRTSPNEQFF. The CDR3 DNA sequence: TGTGCCAGCAGCAGAAGGAGGACTAGCCCAAATGAGCAGTTCTTC.

Many counts were recorded for this clonotype. The chain recombines TRBV20-1 with TRBJ2-1; D remains unclear. Germline lookup yields CDR1 DFQATT and CDR2 SNEGSKA (reference sequence). V was pared by 2 bases and J by 13 bases, with 24 bases between. The CDR3 consists of 15 residues. CDR3 in amino acids: CSARYFTFNRGKQFF. CDR3 in DNA: TGCAGTGCTAGATATTTTACTTTCAACCGCGGAAAACAGTTCTTC.

Worth noting for this clonotype: One end of the junction fails to match germline, which may point to a read error. The chain is built from TRBV14 and TRBJ2-6; TRBD1 aligns across 9 bases. Germline values: CDR1 SGHDN, CDR2 FVKESK. The CDR3 has 19 amino acids. CDR3 sequence reads: CASSQDTGTGFAGANGLTF. The CDR3 nucleotides read TGTGCCAGCAGCCAAGACACCGGGACAGGGTTCGCTGGGGCCAACGGCCTGACTTTC.

V and J are TRBV12-3 or TRBV12-4 and TRBJ2-6, with D uncertain. V lost 7 bases and J lost 1, with 8 bases in between. The CDR3 is 14 residues long. This CDR3 is CASKVPSGANVLTF. The CDR3 DNA follows: TGTGCCAGCAAAGTCCCGTCTGGGGCCAACGTCCTGACTTTC.

V and J are TRBV20-1 and TRBJ2-5; 8 bases match TRBD1. The ends lost 5 bases at V and 2 bases at J; junction bases unmatched: 7. The CDR3 is 14 residues long. Germline V CDR1 and CDR2: DFQATT, SNEGSKA (reference sequence). The CDR3: CSAETGDPQETQYF. CDR3 DNA sequence: TGCAGTGCTGAGACAGGGGACCCACAAGAGACCCAGTACTTC.

This clonotype was found many times. The chain employs TRBV6-5 and TRBJ2-1; D is undetermined. The CDR3 extends over 14 amino acids. CDR1 is MNHEY, CDR2 SVGAGI, per germline. Trimming pared 8 bases from V and 0 bases from J, leaving 11 bases between. CDR3 sequence (DNA): TGTGCCAGCCGGGCCTCGGGCTCCTACAATGAGCAGTTCTTC. This encodes CASRASGSYNEQFF.

This clonotype was recorded a few times. This chain uses TRBV6-1 with TRBJ1-5; TRBD1 matches at 10 bases. V trimming: 3 bases; J trimming: 6 bases; junction bases outside the gene matches: 5. CDR1 is MNHNS and CDR2 is SASEGT in the germline V gene. The CDR3 totals 15 residues. The CDR3 bases are TGTGCCAGCAGTGAGGACAGGGGGGGGGTTCAGCCCCAGCATTTT. Translating it yields CASSEDRGGVQPQHF.

In its sample, this clonotype was seen many times. The chain uses TRBV5-1 and TRBJ2-7; D not resolved. The germline V gene has CDR1 SGHRS and CDR2 YFSETQ. CDR3 length: 13 residues. V was shortened by 3 bases and J by 3 bases, with 10 bases between the two germline ends. CDR3 in amino acids: CASSSREFYEQYF. The DNA for the CDR3 is TGCGCCAGCAGCTCAAGAGAGTTCTACGAGCAGTACTTC.

In this sample, this clonotype turned up many times. The chain recombines TRBV5-1 with TRBJ2-5; TRBD2 matches at 7 bases. This CDR3 region has 14 residues. The junction had 4 bases not matched to a gene; V was cut back by 5 bases and J by 0 bases. The germline gives CDR1 SGHRS, CDR2 YFSETQ. The CDR3 loop reads CASRLAENQETQYF. In DNA form, the CDR3 reads TGCGCCAGCAGGCTAGCGGAAAACCAAGAGACCCAGTACTTC.

The table lists this clonotype with many counts. The gene calls are TRBV12-3 or TRBV12-4 and TRBJ2-1; D is undetermined. Trimming removed 5 bases at V and 3 bases at J, with 8 bases between. The CDR3 has 13 amino acids. The CDR3 sequence: CASSLTVYNEQFF. DNA for the CDR3: TGTGCCAGCAGTCTGACCGTCTACAATGAGCAGTTCTTC.

This clonotype appeared many times. The chain has TRBV3-1 and TRBJ1-1, with 11 bases aligning to TRBD1. The CDR3 runs to 16 residues. The J segment lost 3 bases and the V segment lost 4 bases, leaving 7 bases of the junction unmatched. Germline V gives CDR1 LGHDT, CDR2 YNNKEL (reference sequence). CDR3 bases: TGTGCCAGCAGCCCGAATTCGGGACAGGGGGACACTGAAGCTTTCTTT. Translating gives CASSPNSGQGDTEAFF.

The V call is TRBV7-8, the J call TRBJ1-3, with a weak D call TRBD1 (5 bases). V lost 5 bases and J lost 2, with 13 bases in between. This CDR3 has 15 residues. The V gene's germline CDR1 is SGHVS and CDR2 FQNEAQ. The CDR3, as DNA: TGTGCCAGCAGCCCACCTGGAGGGGCTGGAAACACCATATATTTT. It codes for CASSPPGGAGNTIYF.

At least ten counts were recorded for this clonotype. The CDR3 is CASSPKTGARNSPLHF. The CDR3 DNA reads TGTGCCAGCAGCCCGAAGACAGGGGCGAGGAATTCACCCCTCCACTTT. This chain connects TRBV7-9 to TRBJ1-6, with 8 bases matching TRBD1. CDR1 is SEHNR and CDR2 is FQNEAQ in the germline V gene (reference sequence). V gave up 5 bases and J gave up 7 bases; unmatched junction bases: 10. The CDR3 consists of 16 residues.

This clonotype was observed at least ten times. This rearrangement joins TRBV7-2 to TRBJ2-7; 7 bases fit TRBD2. Looked up from germline, CDR1 is SGHTA and CDR2 is FQGNSA. J lost 2 bases, V lost 3 bases, and 1 base had no gene match. This CDR3 is 13 amino acids long. The CDR3: CASSFREAYEQYF. As DNA, the CDR3 is TGTGCCAGCAGCTTTCGGGAGGCCTACGAGCAGTACTTC.

This clonotype was observed many times. The V and J genes are TRBV7-9 and TRBJ1-2; tentative D call: TRBD1 (5 bases). The CDR3 is 16 amino acids. V was pared by 6 bases and J by 3 bases, with 20 bases between. Germline values: CDR1 SEHNR, CDR2 FQNEAQ (reference sequence). In DNA, the CDR3 is TGTGCCAGCAGTCCCGGAGAGGGTCGCAGGGACTATGGCTACACCTTC. Translating it yields CASSPGEGRRDYGYTF.

This clonotype came up many times. The chain combines TRBV20-1 with TRBJ2-1; 8 bases agree with TRBD2. The J segment lost 2 bases and the V segment lost 3 bases, leaving 3 bases of the junction unmatched. The CDR3 runs 14 residues. Looked up from germline, CDR1 is DFQATT and CDR2 is SNEGSKA (reference sequence). CDR3 nucleotide sequence: TGCAGTGCTAGTAGCGGGATCACCTACAATGAGCAGTTCTTC. Amino acid sequence: CSASSGITYNEQFF.

At least ten counts were recorded for this clonotype. This chain uses TRBV7-9 with TRBJ2-1; D assignment may be TRBD1 or TRBD2 (5 bases each). The V end was cut by 10 bases, the J end by 6 bases, with 19 bases between. The CDR3 length is 14 residues. The V gene's germline CDR1 is SEHNR and CDR2 FQNEAQ (reference sequence). CDR3 nucleotide sequence: TGTGCCATCCCTAAGGGGACGGGGCTCAATGAGCAGTTCTTC. Translating gives CAIPKGTGLNEQFF.

This clonotype was detected many times. The V call is TRBV10-3, the J call TRBJ2-1; 7 nucleotides match TRBD2. The CDR3 is 12 residues long. V trimming: 4 bases; J trimming: 7 bases; junction bases outside the gene matches: 1. Germline CDR1 is ENHRY and CDR2 is SYGVKD. CDR3 nucleotides: TGTGCCATCAGTGGTAGCGGGAATGAGCAGTTCTTC. Its protein is CAISGSGNEQFF.

The gene calls are TRBV24-1 and TRBJ2-1, with D possibly being TRBD2 (6 bases). This CDR3 spans 14 amino acids. CDR1 and CDR2 (germline): KGHDR, SFDVKD. The V gene lost 5 bases and the J gene lost 4 bases, with 11 bases spanning the gap. The CDR3 DNA reads as TGTGCCACCAGTGGGTTAGCGGCTTACAATGAGCAGTTCTTC. Translation: CATSGLAAYNEQFF.

This rearrangement joins TRBV18 to TRBJ1-1; D is unclear. Germline assignment: CDR1 KGHSH and CDR2 LQKENI. This CDR3 is 16 amino acids long. V was cut by 1 base and J by 0 bases, with 12 bases left in between. The CDR3 bases are TGTGCCAGCTCACCACGGAGCCGTGGAATGAACACTGAAGCTTTCTTT. This codes for CASSPRSRGMNTEAFF.

This clonotype was seen ten or more times. The chain recombines TRBV5-1 with TRBJ2-1; a possible D gene is TRBD2 (5 bases). Per the germline V gene, CDR1 is SGHRS and CDR2 is YFSETQ. The CDR3 length is 16 residues. V lost 0 bases and J 0 bases, leaving 10 bases between the germline ends. The CDR3 DNA follows: TGCGCCAGCAGCTTGGGAGCGGATCTCTCCTACAATGAGCAGTTCTTC. Translated: CASSLGADLSYNEQFF.

As regards this clonotype: A read error may produce the germline difference seen at one junction end. This rearrangement joins TRBV13 to TRBJ1-5, with D tentatively TRBD1 (5 bases). This CDR3 spans 18 amino acids. The germline gives CDR1 PRHDT, CDR2 FYEKMQ (reference sequence). The CDR3 DNA is TGTGCCAGCAGTTTAGGAGGAGGCGACAGTTATAGCAATCAGCCCCAGCATTTT. Translation: CASSLGGGDSYSNQPQHF.

This clonotype has at least ten counts. The V call is TRBV24-1, the J call TRBJ2-1, with a weak D call TRBD1 (7 bases). Germline loops: CDR1 KGHDR, CDR2 SFDVKD. The CDR3 extends over 20 amino acids. Trimming stripped 5 bases from V and 4 bases from J, with 29 bases between. This CDR3 is CATSGPEGTVKSKTYNEQFF. DNA for the CDR3: TGTGCCACCAGTGGCCCGGAGGGGACAGTTAAATCAAAGACTTACAATGAGCAGTTCTTC.